Listed below are T cell receptor beta chains from one sample, sequenced in a study of T cell responses to AZD1222 COVID-19 vaccine. Profiling relied on immunoSEQ multiplex PCR, and the TCRdb table lists in-frame clones only, not all of them. Of around 260,000 clones detected, 85% to 95% appear once; the ten largest clones hold roughly 0.6%. Sequenced here: peripheral blood, sampled on day 0 of AZD1222 vaccination. These receptors all come from an adult in good health. Each CDR3 is given with its conserved first and last residue. D genes are given only for firm matches. Clone size is not always given. Where it is, it says once, few, many or a class for expanded clones.

j_call | d_call | clone_size | v_call | cdr3_nt | cdr3_aa
TRBJ2-7 | NA | NA | TRBV5-6 | TGTGCCAGCAGCCGGGGGATAGGCCTCTCCTACGAGCAGTACTTC | CASSRGIGLSYEQYF
TRBJ2-7 | NA | NA | TRBV6-5 | TGTGCCAGCAAACTAGGACAGACTCACTCCTACGAGCAGTACTTC | CASKLGQTHSYEQYF
TRBJ2-5 | NA | NA | TRBV6-5 | TGTGCCAGCAGTTACTGGGAGCAAGAGACCCAGTACTTC | CASSYWEQETQYF
TRBJ2-1 | NA | NA | TRBV18 | TGTGCCAGCTCACCCATCGAGGAACATGAGCAGTTCTTC | CASSPIEEHEQFF
TRBJ1-1 | NA | once | TRBV2 | TGTGCCAGCAGTAAAACAGTGAACACTGAAGCTTTCTTT | CASSKTVNTEAFF
TRBJ2-3 | TRBD1 | NA | TRBV5-1 | TGCGCCAGCAGCTTGCAGGACAGGGGCGTAGATACGCAGTATTTT | CASSLQDRGVDTQYF
TRBJ2-3 | NA | once | TRBV7-3 | TGTGCCAGCAGCCCCAGTCCGGGGCGGCGTCTGCATACGCAGTATTTT | CASSPSPGRRLHTQYF
TRBJ2-5 | NA | NA | TRBV28 | TGTGCCAGCAGTTCCGCAGGGGTGCAGCTAGAGACCCAGTACTTC | CASSSAGVQLETQYF
TRBJ2-7 | NA | NA | TRBV12-3/TRBV12-4 | TGTGCCAGCAGTTTAGCCGCTAGCGAGCAGTACTTC | CASSLAASEQYF
TRBJ2-7 | TRBD2 | NA | TRBV5-6 | TGTGCCAGCAGCTCGTTGAGCGGGGGGCTCCTTCGGCGCTACGAGCAGTACTTC | CASSSLSGGLLRRYEQYF
TRBJ1-5 | NA | NA | TRBV11-2 | TGTGCCAGCAGCCCAGACAGGAATCAGCCCCAGCATTTT | CASSPDRNQPQHF
TRBJ2-3 | NA | NA | TRBV7-3 | TGTGCCAGCAGCTCCCAGGGGGGTAGCACAGATACGCAGTATTTT | CASSSQGGSTDTQYF
TRBJ2-2 | NA | NA | TRBV21-1 | TGTGCCAGCAGCAAAGCGCGGACAGGGGCGAACACCGGGGAGCTGTTTTTT | CASSKARTGANTGELFF
TRBJ2-1 | NA | NA | TRBV6-5 | TGTGCCAGCAGTCGAGACTTGCGGGTCGATGAGCAGTTCTTC | CASSRDLRVDEQFF